This T cell receptor (beta chain) was profiled in a study of T cell repertoires in cytomegalovirus infection. Overall study context: Recently identified HLA-C-restricted CMV epitopes were among the peptides used. Shared public TCR beta signatures pointed to both CMV infection and a matching HLA type.

In the case of this clonotype: Its specificity is unknown.

TCRdb ran MiXCR on the reads and lists one entry per CDR3 protein. The sample yields 100,000 or so distinct CDR3 sequences, under 50% seen once. Study-level findings and limits: In two of eight donors, the top clonotype was HLA-C-restricted CMV-specific. Cumulative public TCR beta family frequency identified CMV carriers with the relevant HLA.

The receptor was derived from a human donor in good health (CMV status not recorded). Some clones in this sample may be carry-over from other donors' samples. Here the sequenced sample was CD8+ T cells from cultured PBMCs, taken from culture after CMV antigen stimulation.

The CDR3: CASSVIAGGTGELFF. Written as DNA, the CDR3 is TGTGCCAGCAGCGTCATAGCGGGGGGTACCGGGGAGCTGTTTTTT. The chain joins TRBV11-3 to TRBJ2-2; 10 nucleotides agree with TRBD2. V trimming: 5 bases; J trimming: 5 bases; junction bases outside the gene matches: 5. Germline values: CDR1 SGHNT, CDR2 YENEEA. The CDR3 spans 15 residues.